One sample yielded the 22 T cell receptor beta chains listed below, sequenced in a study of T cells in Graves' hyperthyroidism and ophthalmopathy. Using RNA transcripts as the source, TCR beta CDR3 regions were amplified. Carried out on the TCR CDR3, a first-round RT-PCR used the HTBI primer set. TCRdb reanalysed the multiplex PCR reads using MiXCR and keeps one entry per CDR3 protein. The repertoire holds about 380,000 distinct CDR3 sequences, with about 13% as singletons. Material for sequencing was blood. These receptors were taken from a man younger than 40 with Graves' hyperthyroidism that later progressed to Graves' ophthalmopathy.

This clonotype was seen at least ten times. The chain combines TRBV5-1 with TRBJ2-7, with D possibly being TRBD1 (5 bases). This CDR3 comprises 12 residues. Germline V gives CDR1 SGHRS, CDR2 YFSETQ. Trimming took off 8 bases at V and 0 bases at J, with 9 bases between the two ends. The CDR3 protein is CARRGSSYEQYF. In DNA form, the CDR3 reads TGCGCCAGAAGGGGCAGCTCCTACGAGCAGTACTTC.

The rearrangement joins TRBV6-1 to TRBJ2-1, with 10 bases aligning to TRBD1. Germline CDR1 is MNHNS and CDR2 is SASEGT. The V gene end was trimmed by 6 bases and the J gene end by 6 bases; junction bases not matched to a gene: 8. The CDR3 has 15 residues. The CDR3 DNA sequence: TGTGCCAGCAGAGACGGACAGGGGGATTTCAATGAGCAGTTCTTC. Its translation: CASRDGQGDFNEQFF.

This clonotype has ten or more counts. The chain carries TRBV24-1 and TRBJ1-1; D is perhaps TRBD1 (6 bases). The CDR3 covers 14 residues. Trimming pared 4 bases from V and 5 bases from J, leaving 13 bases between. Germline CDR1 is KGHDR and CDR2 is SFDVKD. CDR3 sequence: CATSERGSGTEAFF. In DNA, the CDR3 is TGTGCCACCAGTGAAAGGGGGTCGGGAACTGAAGCTTTCTTT.

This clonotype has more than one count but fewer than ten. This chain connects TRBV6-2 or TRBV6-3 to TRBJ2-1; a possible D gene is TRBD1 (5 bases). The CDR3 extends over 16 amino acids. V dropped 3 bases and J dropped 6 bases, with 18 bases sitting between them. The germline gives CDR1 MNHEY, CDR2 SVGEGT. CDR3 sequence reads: CASSYNGQGSFNEQFF. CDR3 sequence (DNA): TGTGCCAGCAGTTATAATGGCCAGGGATCGTTCAATGAGCAGTTCTTC.

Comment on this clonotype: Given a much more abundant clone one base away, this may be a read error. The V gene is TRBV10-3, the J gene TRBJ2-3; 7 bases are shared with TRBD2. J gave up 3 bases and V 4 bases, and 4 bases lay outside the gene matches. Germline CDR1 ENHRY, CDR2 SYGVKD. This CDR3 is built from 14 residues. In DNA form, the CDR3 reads TGTGCCATCAGTGGTGGGCGGGGGACAGATACGCAGTATTTT. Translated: CAISGGRGTDTQYF.

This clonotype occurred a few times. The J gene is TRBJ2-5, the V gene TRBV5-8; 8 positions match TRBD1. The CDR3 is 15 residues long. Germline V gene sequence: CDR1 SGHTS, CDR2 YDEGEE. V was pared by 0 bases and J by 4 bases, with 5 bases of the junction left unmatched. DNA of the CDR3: TGTGCCAGCAGCTTGGAGGACAGGGCTTTAGAGACCCAGTACTTC. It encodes CASSLEDRALETQYF.

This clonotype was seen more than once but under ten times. Here the CDR3 DNA reads TGTGCCAGCAGCGTAGAGATGGATACGCAGTATTTT. Protein product: CASSVEMDTQYF. The V and J genes are TRBV9 and TRBJ2-3, with D uncertain. The CDR3 has 12 amino acids. The ends were cut back, 0 bases at V and 6 bases at J, with 5 bases in the middle. Per the germline V gene, CDR1 is SGDLS and CDR2 is YYNGEE.

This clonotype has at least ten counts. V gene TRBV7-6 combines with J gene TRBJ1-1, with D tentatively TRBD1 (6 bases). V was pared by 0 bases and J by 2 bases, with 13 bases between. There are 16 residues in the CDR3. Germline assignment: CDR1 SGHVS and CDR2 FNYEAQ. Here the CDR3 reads CASSLAHDGGNTEAFF. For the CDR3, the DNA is TGTGCCAGCAGCTTAGCGCACGATGGGGGCAACACTGAAGCTTTCTTT.

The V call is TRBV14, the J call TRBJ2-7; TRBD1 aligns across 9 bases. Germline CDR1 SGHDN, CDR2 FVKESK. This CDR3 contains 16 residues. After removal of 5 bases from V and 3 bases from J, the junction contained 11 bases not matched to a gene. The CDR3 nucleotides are TGTGCCAGCAGCTTCCAATCCGGGACAGGGAACTACGAGCAGTACTTC. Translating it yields CASSFQSGTGNYEQYF.

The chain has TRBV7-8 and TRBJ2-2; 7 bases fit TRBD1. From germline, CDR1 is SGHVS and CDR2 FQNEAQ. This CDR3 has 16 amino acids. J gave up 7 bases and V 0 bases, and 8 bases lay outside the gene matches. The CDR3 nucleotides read TGTGCCAGCAGCTTAGCACACGGGACAGAAGGCGGGGAGCTGTTTTTT. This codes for CASSLAHGTEGGELFF.

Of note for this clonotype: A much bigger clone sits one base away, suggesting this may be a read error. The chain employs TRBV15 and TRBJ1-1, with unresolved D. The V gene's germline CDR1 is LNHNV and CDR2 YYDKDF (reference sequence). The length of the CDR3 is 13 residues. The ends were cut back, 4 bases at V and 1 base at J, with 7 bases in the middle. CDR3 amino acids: CATSIVGNTEAFF. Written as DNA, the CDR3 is TGTGCCACCAGCATCGTCGGGAACACTGAAGCTTTCTTT.

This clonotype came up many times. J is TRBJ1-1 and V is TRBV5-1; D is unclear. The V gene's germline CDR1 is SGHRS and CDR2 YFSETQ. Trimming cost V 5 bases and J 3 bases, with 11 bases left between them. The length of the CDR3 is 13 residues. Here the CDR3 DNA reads TGCGCCAGCAGGGGAAAGATGGACACTGAAGCTTTCTTT. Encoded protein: CASRGKMDTEAFF.

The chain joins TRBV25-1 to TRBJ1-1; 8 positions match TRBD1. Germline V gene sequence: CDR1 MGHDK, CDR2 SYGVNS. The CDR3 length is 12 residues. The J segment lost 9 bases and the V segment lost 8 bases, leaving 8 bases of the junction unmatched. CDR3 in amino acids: CASGTPGGQAFF. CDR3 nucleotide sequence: TGTGCCAGCGGCACCCCAGGGGGCCAAGCTTTCTTT.

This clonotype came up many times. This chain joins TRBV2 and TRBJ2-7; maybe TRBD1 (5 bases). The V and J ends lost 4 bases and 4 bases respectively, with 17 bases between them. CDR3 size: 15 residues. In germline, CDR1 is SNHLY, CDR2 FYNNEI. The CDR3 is CASSGGLERGYEQYF. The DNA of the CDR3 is TGTGCCAGCAGTGGGGGTTTGGAAAGGGGATACGAGCAGTACTTC.

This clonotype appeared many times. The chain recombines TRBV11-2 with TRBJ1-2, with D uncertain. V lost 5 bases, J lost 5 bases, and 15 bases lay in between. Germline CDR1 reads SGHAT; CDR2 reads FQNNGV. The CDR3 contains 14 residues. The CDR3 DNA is TGTGCCAGCAGCCCCTCGCGGTCGAAATATGGCTACACCTTC. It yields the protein CASSPSRSKYGYTF.

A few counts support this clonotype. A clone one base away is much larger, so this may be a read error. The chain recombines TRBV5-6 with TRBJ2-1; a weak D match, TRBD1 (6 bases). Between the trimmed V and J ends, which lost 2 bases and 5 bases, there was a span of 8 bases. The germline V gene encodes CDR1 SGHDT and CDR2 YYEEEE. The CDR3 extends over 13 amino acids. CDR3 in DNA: TGTGCCAGCAGCTTCCAGGGGAACAATGAGCAGTTCTTC. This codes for CASSFQGNNEQFF.

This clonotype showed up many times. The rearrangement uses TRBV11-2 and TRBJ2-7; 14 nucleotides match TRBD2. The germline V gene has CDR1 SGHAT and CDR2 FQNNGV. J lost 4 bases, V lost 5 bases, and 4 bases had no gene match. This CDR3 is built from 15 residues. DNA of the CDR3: TGTGCCAGCAGCCAAGGGACTAGCGGGGGTTACGAGCAGTACTTC. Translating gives CASSQGTSGGYEQYF.

The CDR3 sequence: CASSQGMASGSARNIQYF. The CDR3 nucleotides read TGCGCCAGCAGCCAAGGAATGGCTAGCGGGAGTGCACGGAACATTCAGTACTTC. This rearrangement joins TRBV4-1 to TRBJ2-4, with 10 bases that match TRBD2. The germline gives CDR1 MGHRA, CDR2 YSYEKL. The CDR3 contains 18 residues. V was clipped by 1 base and J by 7 bases; unmatched bases: 13.

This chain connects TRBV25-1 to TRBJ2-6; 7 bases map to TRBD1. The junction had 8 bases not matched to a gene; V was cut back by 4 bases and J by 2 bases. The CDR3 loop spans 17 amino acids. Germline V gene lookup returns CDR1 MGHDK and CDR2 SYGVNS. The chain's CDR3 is CASSVRDSLAGANVLTF. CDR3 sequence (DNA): TGTGCCAGCAGTGTAAGGGACAGCCTGGCTGGGGCCAACGTCCTGACTTTC.

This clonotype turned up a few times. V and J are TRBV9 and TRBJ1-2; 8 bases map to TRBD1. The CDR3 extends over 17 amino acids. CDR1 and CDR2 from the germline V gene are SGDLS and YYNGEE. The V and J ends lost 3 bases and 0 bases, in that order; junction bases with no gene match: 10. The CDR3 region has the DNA TGTGCCAGCAGCGACGACAGGGGCCCATATCCTAACTATGGCTACACCTTC. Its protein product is CASSDDRGPYPNYGYTF. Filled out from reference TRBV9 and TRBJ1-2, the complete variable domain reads DSGVTQTPKHLITATGQRVTLRCSPRSGDLSVYWYQQSLDQGLQFLIQYYNGEERAKGNILERFSAQQFPDLHSELNLSSLELGDSALYFCASSDDRGPYPNYGYTFGSGTRLTVV.

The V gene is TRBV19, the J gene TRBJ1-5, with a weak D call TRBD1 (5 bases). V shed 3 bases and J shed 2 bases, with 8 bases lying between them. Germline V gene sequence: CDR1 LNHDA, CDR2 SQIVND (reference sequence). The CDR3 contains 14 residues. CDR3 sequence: CASSMGRGNQPQHF. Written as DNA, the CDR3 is TGTGCCAGTAGTATGGGCAGGGGCAATCAGCCCCAGCATTTT.

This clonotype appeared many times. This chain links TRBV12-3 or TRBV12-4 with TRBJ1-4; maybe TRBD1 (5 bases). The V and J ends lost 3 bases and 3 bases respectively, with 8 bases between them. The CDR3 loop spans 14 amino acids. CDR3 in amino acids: CASSLWGPNEKLFF. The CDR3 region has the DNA TGTGCCAGCAGTTTGTGGGGACCTAATGAAAAACTGTTTTTT.